This TCR beta chain was identified in a study of T cells after yellow fever vaccination. For the study at large: Staining for CD3, CD45RA, CCR7 and CD95 enabled sorting of EM, EMRA, CM and Tscm memory subsets. Study conclusions and caveats: Abundant bulk-population clonotypes could contaminate the FACS-sorted repertoires. Of the clonotypes, a small share occurred in both CD4 and CD8 compartments.

The sample holds many counts of this clonotype. Germline V gene sequence: CDR1 ENHRY, CDR2 SYGVKD. CDR3 length: 12 residues. With 3 bases removed from V and 5 bases from J, the gap between germline ends came to 5 bases. One entry per CDR3 protein, called by TCRdb with MiXCR from the 5' RACE reads. The sample consists of almost 30,000 distinct CDR3 sequences, 6% to 8% of them appearing once. The origin of this receptor is a man aged 30 to 39 who received the YFV17D yellow fever vaccine. The chain uses TRBV10-3 and TRBJ1-5; D not certain. The sequenced sample was PBMCs, either bulk or a sorted T-cell subset (CD4+, CD8+, memory, or dextramer-sorted; not recorded which), obtained on the day of the yellow fever booster vaccination. The CDR3 here is CAISEPDQPQHF. DNA of the CDR3: TGTGCCATCAGTGAACCAGATCAGCCCCAGCATTTT.